The present T cell receptor beta chain was sequenced within a study of cytotoxic CD8 clonotypes in ibrutinib-treated CLL. Findings and caveats of the study: Lymph node repertoires were not studied, and sampling times were unmatched. Having risen at ibrutinib response, clonality had fallen back toward baseline by progression. In comparison with age-matched healthy donors, baseline clonality was higher and tracked circulating CD8+ T-cell counts.

In its sample, this clone was seen once. Its specificity is not known. Generated by immunoSEQ multiplex PCR, the TCRdb table keeps only in-frame clones and is missing some. This sample has roughly 220,000 clones, with 70% found just once. V lost 0 bases and J lost 5; bases outside the gene matches: 10. Germline lookup yields CDR1 SGHRS and CDR2 YFSETQ. The CDR3 covers 16 residues. V is TRBV5-1 and J is TRBJ2-5, with 7 bases identical to TRBD2. The sequence derives from a human donor with chronic lymphocytic leukemia. The sequencing used PBMCs, collected after 12 months of ibrutinib treatment. The chain's CDR3 is CASSLVLRGGSETQYF. CDR3 coding DNA: TGCGCCAGCAGCTTGGTCTTACGCGGGGGAAGTGAGACCCAGTACTTC.